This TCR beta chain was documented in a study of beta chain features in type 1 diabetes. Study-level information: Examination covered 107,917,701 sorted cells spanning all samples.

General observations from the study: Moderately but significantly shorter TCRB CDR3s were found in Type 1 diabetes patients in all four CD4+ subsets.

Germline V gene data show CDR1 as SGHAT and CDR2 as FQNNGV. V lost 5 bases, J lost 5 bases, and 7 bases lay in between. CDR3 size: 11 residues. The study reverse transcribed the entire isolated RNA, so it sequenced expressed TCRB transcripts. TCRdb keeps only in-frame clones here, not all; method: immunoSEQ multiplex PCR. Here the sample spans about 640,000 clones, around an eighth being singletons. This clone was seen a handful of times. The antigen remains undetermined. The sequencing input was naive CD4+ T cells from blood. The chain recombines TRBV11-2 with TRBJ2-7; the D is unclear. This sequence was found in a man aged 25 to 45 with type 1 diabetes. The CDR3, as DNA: TGTGCCAGCAGCCCAGGCCACGAGCAGTACTTC. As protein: CASSPGHEQYF. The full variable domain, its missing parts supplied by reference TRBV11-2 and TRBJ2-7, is EAGVAQSPRYKIIEKRQSVAFWCNPISGHATLYWYQQILGQGPKLLIQFQNNGVVDDSQLPKDRFSAERLKGVDSTLKIQPAKLEDSAVYLCASSPGHEQYFGPGTRLTVT.